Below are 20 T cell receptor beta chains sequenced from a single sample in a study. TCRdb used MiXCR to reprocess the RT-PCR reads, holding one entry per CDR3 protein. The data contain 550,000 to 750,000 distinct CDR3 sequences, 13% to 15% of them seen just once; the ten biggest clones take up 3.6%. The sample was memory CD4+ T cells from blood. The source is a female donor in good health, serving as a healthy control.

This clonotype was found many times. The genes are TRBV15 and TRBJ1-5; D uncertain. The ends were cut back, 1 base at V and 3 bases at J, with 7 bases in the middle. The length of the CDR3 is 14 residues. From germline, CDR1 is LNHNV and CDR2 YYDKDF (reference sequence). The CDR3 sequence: CATSRAGYNQPQHF. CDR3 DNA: TGTGCCACCAGCAGAGCGGGATACAATCAGCCCCAGCATTTT.

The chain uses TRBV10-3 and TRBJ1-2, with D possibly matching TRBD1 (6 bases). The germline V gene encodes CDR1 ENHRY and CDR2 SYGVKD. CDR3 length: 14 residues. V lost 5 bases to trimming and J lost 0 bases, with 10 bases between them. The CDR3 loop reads CAISKQGANYGYTF. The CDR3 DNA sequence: TGTGCCATCAGTAAACAGGGAGCTAACTATGGCTACACCTTC.

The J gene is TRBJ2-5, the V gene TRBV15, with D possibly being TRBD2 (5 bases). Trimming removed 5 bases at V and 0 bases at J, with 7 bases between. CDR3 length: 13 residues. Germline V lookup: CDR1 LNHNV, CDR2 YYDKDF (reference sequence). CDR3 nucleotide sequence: TGTGCCACCAGCGGGCGGGACCAAGAGACCCAGTACTTC. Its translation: CATSGRDQETQYF.

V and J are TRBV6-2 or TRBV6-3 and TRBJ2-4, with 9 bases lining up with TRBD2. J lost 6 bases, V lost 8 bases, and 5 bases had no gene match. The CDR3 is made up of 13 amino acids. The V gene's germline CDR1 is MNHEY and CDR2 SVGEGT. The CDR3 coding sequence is TGTGCCAGCGCGCGGGGGGGCGGAAACATTCAGTACTTC. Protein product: CASARGGGNIQYF.

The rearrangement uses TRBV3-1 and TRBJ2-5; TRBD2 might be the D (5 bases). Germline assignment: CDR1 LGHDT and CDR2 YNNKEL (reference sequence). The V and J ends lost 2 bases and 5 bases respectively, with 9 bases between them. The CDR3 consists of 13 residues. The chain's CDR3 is CASSQRGLETQYF. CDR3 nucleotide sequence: TGTGCCAGCAGCCAACGAGGGCTGGAGACCCAGTACTTC.

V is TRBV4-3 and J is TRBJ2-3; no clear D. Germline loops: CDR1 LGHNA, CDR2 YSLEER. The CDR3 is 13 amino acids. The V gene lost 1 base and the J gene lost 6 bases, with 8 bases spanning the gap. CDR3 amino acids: CASSQGPGDTQYF. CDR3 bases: TGCGCCAGCAGCCAAGGGCCCGGGGATACGCAGTATTTT.

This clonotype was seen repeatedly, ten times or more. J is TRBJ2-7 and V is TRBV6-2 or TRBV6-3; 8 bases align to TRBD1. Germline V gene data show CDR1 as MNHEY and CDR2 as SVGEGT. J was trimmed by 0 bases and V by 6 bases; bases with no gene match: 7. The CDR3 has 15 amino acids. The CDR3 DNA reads TGTGCCAGCAGCCGAGGACAGGGAAGCTCCTACGAGCAGTACTTC. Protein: CASSRGQGSSYEQYF.

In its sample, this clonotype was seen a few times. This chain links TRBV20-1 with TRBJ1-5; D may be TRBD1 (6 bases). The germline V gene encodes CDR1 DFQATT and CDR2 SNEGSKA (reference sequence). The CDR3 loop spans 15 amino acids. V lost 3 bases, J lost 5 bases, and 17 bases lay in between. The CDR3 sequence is CSASRVAGVDQPQHF. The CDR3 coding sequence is TGCAGTGCTAGCAGAGTGGCAGGGGTTGATCAGCCCCAGCATTTT.

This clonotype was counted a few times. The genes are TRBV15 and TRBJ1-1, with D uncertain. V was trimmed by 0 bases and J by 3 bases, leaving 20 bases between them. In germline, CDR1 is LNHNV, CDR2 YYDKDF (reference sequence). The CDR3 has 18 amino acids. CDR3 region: CATSRDLFRHRTYTEAFF. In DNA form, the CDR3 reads TGTGCCACCAGCAGAGATCTTTTTAGGCACAGAACCTACACTGAAGCTTTCTTT. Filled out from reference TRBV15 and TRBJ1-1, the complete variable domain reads DAMVIQNPRYQVTQFGKPVTLSCSQTLNHNVMYWYQQKSSQAPKLLFHYYDKDFNNEADTPDNFQSRRPNTSFCFLDIRSPGLGDTAMYLCATSRDLFRHRTYTEAFFGQGTRLTVV.

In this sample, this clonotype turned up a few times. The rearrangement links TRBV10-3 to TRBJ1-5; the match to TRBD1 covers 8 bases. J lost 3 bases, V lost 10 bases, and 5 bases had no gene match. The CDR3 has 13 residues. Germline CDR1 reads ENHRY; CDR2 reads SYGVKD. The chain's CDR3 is CATGQGSNQPQHF. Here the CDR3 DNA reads TGTGCCACCGGACAGGGCTCCAATCAGCCCCAGCATTTT.

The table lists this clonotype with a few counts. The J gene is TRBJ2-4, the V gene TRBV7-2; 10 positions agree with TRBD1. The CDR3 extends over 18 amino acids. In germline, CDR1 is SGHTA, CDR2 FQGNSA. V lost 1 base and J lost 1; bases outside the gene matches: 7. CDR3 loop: CASSLEGTGVGAKNIQYF. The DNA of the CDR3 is TGTGCCAGCAGCTTAGAGGGGACAGGGGTCGGGGCCAAAAACATTCAGTACTTC.

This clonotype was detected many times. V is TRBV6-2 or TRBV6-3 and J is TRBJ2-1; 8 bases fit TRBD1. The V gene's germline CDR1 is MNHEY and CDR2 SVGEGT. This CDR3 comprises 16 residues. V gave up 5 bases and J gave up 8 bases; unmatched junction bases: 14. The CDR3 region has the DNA TGTGCCAGCAGTCCTGCACGCGGACAGGGAATCGATGAGCAGTTCTTC. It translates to CASSPARGQGIDEQFF.

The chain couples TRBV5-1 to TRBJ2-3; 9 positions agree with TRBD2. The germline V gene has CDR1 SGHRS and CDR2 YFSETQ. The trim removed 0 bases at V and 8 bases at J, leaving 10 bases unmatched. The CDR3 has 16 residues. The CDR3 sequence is CASSLEGGLASSTQYF. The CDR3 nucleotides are TGCGCCAGCAGCTTGGAGGGGGGACTAGCAAGTAGTACGCAGTATTTT. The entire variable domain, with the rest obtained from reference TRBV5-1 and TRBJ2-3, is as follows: KAGVTQTPRYLIKTRGQQVTLSCSPISGHRSVSWYQQTPGQGLQFLFEYFSETQRNKGNFPGRFSGRQFSNSRSEMNVSTLELGDSALYLCASSLEGGLASSTQYFGPGTRLTVL.

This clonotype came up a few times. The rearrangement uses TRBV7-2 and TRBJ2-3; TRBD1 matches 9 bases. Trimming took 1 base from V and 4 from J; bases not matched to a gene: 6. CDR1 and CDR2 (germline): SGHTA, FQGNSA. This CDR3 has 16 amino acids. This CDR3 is CASSLGGTGWSDTQYF. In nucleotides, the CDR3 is TGTGCCAGCAGCTTAGGGGGGACAGGGTGGTCAGATACGCAGTATTTT.

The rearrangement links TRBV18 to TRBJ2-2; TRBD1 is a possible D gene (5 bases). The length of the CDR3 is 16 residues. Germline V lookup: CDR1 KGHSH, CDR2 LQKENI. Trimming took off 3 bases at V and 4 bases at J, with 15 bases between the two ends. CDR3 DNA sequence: TGTGCCAGCTCACCTTACACAGGCGGTGGCACCGGGGAGCTGTTTTTT. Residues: CASSPYTGGGTGELFF.

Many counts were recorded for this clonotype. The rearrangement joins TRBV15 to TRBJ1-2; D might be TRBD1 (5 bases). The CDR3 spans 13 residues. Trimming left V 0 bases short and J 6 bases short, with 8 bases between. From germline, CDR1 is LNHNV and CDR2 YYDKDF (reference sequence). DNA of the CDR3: TGTGCCACCAGCAGAGAGGGACCACATGGCTACACCTTC. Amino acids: CATSREGPHGYTF.

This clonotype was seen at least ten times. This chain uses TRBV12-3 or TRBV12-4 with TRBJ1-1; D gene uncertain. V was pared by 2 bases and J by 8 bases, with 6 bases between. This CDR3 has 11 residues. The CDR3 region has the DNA TGTGCCAGCAGTTTATTGAGAGAAGCTTTCTTT. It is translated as CASSLLREAFF.

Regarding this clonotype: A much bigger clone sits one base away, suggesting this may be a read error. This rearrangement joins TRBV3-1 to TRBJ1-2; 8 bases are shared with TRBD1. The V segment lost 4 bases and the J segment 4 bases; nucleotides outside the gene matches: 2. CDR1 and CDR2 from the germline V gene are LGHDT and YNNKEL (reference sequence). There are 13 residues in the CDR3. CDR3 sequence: CASSRQGFYGYTF. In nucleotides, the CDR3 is TGTGCCAGCAGCCGACAGGGGTTCTATGGCTACACCTTC.

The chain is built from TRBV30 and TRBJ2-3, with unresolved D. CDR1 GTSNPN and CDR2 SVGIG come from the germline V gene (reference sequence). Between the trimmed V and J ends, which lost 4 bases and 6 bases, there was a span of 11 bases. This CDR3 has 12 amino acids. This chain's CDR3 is CAWTGSGDTQYF. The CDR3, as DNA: TGTGCCTGGACCGGCTCTGGGGATACGCAGTATTTT. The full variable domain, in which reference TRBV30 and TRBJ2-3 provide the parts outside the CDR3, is SQTIHQWPATLVQPVGSPLSLECTVEGTSNPNLYWYRQAAGRGLQLLFYSVGIGQISSEVPQNLSASRPQDRQFILSSKKLLLSDSGFYLCAWTGSGDTQYFGPGTRLTVL.

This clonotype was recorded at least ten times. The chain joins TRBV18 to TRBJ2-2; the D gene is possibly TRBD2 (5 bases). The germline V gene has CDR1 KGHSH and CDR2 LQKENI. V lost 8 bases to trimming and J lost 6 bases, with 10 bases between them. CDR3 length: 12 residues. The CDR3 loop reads CASHWGAGELFF. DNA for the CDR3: TGTGCCAGCCACTGGGGAGCCGGGGAGCTGTTTTTT.